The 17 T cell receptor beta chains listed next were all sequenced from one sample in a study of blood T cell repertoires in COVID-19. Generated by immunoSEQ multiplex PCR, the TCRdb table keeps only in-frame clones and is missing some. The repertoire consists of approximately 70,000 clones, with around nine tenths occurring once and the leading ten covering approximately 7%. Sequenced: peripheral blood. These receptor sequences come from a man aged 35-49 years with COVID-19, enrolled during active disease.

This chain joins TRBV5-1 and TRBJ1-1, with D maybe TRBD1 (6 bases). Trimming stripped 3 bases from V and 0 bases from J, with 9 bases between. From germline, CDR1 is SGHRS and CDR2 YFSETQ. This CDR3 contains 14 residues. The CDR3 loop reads CASSSGTMNTEAFF. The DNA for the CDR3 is TGCGCCAGCAGCTCCGGGACAATGAACACTGAAGCTTTCTTT.

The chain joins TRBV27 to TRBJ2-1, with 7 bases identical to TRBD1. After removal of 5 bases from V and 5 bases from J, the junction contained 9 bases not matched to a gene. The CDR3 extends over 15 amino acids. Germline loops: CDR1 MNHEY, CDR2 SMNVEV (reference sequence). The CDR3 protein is CASSRSGTVNNEQFF. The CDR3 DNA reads TGTGCCAGCAGTAGATCCGGGACAGTCAACAATGAGCAGTTCTTC.

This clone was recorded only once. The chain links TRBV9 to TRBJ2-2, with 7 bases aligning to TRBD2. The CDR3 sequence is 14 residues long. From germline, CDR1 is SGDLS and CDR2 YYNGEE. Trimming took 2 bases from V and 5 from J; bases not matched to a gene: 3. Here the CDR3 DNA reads TGTGCCAGCAGCGTTGGGGGGGAAACCGGGGAGCTGTTTTTT. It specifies CASSVGGETGELFF. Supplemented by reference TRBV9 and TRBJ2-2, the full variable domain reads DSGVTQTPKHLITATGQRVTLRCSPRSGDLSVYWYQQSLDQGLQFLIQYYNGEERAKGNILERFSAQQFPDLHSELNLSSLELGDSALYFCASSVGGETGELFFGEGSRLTVL.

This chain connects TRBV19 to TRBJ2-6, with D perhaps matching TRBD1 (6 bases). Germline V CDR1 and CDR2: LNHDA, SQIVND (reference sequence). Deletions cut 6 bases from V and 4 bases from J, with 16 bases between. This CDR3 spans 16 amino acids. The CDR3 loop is CASSRVQGSGANVLTF. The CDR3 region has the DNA TGTGCCAGTAGCAGAGTACAGGGTTCCGGGGCCAACGTCCTGACTTTC.

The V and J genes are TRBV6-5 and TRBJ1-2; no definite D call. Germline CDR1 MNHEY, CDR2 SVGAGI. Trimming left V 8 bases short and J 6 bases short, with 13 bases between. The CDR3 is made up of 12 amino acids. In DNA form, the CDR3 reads TGTGCCAGCCTTCGACAACCTCATGGCTACACCTTC. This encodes CASLRQPHGYTF.

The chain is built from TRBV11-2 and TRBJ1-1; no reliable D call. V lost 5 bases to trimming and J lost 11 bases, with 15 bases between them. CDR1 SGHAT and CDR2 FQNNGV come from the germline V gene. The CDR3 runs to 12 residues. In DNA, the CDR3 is TGTGCCAGCAGCGTCTTAGGCACCAGGGCTTTCTTT. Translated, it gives CASSVLGTRAFF. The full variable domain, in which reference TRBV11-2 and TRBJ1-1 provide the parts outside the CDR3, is EAGVAQSPRYKIIEKRQSVAFWCNPISGHATLYWYQQILGQGPKLLIQFQNNGVVDDSQLPKDRFSAERLKGVDSTLKIQPAKLEDSAVYLCASSVLGTRAFFGQGTRLTVV.

CDR3 nucleotide sequence: TGTGCCAGCAGCTTGGGGCAGGGAAGGAATGAGCAGTTCTTC. This translates into CASSLGQGRNEQFF. The V call is TRBV11-3, the J call TRBJ2-1, with D possibly matching TRBD1 (5 bases). This CDR3 is 14 amino acids long. V lost 3 bases and J lost 7, with 13 bases in between. Germline assignment: CDR1 SGHNT and CDR2 YENEEA.

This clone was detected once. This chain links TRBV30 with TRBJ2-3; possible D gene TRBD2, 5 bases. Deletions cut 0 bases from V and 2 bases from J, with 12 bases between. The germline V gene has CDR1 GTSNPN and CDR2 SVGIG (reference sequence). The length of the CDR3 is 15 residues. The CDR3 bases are TGTGCCTGGAGTGTCGGGCTAGCTTTCACAGATACGCAGTATTTT. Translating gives CAWSVGLAFTDTQYF.

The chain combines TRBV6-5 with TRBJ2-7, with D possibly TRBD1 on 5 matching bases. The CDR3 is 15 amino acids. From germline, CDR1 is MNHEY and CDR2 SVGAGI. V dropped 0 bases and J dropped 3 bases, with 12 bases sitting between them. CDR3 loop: CASSYSQATSYEQYF. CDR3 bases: TGTGCCAGCAGTTACTCACAGGCTACGAGCTACGAGCAGTACTTC.

The CDR3 DNA is TGTGCCAGCAGCGACAGGACTGCGGTGGGCAACAATGAGCAGTTCTTC. Its protein is CASSDRTAVGNNEQFF. The chain links TRBV11-2 to TRBJ2-1; a possible D gene is TRBD1 (6 bases). Germline V gene lookup returns CDR1 SGHAT and CDR2 FQNNGV. The V and J ends lost 5 bases and 5 bases respectively, with 19 bases between them. The CDR3 runs to 16 residues.

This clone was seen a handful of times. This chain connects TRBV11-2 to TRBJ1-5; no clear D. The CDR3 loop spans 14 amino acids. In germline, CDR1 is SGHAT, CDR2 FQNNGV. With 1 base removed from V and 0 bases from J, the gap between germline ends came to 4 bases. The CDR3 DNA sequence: TGTGCCAGCAGCTTAGGAGATAGCAATCAGCCCCAGCATTTT. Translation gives CASSLGDSNQPQHF.

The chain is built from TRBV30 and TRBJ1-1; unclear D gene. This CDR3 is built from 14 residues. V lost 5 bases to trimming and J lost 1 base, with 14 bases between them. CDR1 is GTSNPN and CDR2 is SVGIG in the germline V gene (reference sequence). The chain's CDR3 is CAWWEPGSNTEAFF. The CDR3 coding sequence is TGTGCCTGGTGGGAACCGGGATCGAACACTGAAGCTTTCTTT.

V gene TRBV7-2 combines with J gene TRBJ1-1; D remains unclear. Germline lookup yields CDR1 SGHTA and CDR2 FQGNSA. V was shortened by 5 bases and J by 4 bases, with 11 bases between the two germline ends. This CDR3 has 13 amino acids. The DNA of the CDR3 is TGTGCCAGCAGCCGCCCAGGAAGCACTGAAGCTTTCTTT. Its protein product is CASSRPGSTEAFF.

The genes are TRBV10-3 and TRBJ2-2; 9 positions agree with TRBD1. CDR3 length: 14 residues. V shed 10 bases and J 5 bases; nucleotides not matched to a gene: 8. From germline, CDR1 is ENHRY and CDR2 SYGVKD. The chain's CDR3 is CATKQGAGTGELFF. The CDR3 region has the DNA TGTGCCACAAAACAGGGGGCGGGGACCGGGGAGCTGTTTTTT.

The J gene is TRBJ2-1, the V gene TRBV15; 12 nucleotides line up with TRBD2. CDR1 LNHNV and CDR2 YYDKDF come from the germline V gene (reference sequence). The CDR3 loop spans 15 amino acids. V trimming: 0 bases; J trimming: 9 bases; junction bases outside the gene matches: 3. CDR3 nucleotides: TGTGCCACCAGCAGAGATCGACTAGCGGGGGTTGAGCAGTTCTTC. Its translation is CATSRDRLAGVEQFF.

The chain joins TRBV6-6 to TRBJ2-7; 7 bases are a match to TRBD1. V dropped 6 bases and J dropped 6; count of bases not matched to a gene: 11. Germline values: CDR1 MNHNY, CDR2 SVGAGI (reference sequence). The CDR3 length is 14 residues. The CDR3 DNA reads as TGTGCCAGCAGCCGATCAGGACAGGTCGGCGAGCAGTACTTC. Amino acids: CASSRSGQVGEQYF.

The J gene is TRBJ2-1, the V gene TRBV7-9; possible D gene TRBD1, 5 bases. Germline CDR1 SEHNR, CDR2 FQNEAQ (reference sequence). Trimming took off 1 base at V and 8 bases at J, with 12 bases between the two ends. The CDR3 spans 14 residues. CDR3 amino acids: CASSLVGQGDEQFF. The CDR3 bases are TGTGCCAGCAGCTTAGTGGGGCAGGGCGATGAGCAGTTCTTC.